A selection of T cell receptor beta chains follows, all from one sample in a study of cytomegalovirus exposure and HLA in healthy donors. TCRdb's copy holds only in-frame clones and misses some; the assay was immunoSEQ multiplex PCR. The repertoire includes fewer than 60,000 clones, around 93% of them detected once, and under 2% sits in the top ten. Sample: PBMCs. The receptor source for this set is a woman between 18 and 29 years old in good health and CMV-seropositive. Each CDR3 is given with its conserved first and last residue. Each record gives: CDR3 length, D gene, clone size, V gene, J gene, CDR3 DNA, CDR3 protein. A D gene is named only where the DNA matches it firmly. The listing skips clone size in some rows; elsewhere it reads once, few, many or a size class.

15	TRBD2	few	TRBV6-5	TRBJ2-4	TGTGCCAGCAGTTACTCAGCGGGGGGGCCAAACATTCAGTACTTC	CASSYSAGGPNIQYF
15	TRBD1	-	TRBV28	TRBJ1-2	TGTGCCAGCTGTCCTCCACAGGGGAATCTCTATGGCTACACCTTC	CASCPPQGNLYGYTF
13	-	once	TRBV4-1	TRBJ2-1	TGCGCCAGCAGCCAAGAGCAGGGCTATGAGCAGTTCTTC	CASSQEQGYEQFF
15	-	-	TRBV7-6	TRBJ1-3	TGTGCCAGCAGCGAGGGCTTGGGGACAGGAAACACCATATATTTT	CASSEGLGTGNTIYF
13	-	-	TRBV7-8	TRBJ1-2	TGTGCCAGCAGCCAACAGGGATGGAGTGGCTACACCTTC	CASSQQGWSGYTF
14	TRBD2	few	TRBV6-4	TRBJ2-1	TGTGCCAGCTCCCGTAGCGGGGAATTCTATGAGCAGTTCTTC	CASSRSGEFYEQFF
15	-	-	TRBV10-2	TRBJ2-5	TGCGCCAGCAGTGAGACCGGGGGGCGCAGGGAGACCCAGTACTTC	CASSETGGRRETQYF
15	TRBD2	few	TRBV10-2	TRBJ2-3	TGCGCCAGCAGTGACCAGCGGGGGGACACAGATACGCAGTATTTT	CASSDQRGDTDTQYF
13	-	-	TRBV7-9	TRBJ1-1	TGTGCCAGCAGCTCTCGGTACGACACTGAAGCTTTCTTT	CASSSRYDTEAFF
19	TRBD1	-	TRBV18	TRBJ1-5	TGTGCCAGCTCACCACTCAGGACAGGAGTTGATGGGAGCAATCAGCCCCAGCATTTT	CASSPLRTGVDGSNQPQHF
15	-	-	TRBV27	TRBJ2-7	TGTGCCAGCAGTTTAGGTTACGACAGGACCTACGAGCAGTACTTC	CASSLGYDRTYEQYF
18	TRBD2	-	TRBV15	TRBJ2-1	TGTGCCACCAGCAGAGTACCCGGGGAGGGACTAGCTGTCTATGAGCAGTTCTTC	CATSRVPGEGLAVYEQFF
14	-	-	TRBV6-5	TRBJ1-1	TGTGCCAGCAGTCACACCCGGGAGAACGGAGAAGCTTTCTTT	CASSHTRENGEAFF
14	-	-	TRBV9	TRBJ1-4	TGTGCCAGCAGCGTAGACAGGGTGGACGAAAAACTGTTTTTT	CASSVDRVDEKLFF
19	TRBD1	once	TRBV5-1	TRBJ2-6	TGCGCCAGCAGCTTGTCCCCACAGGCAGGGGGCTCTGGGGCCAACGTCCTGACTTTC	CASSLSPQAGGSGANVLTF
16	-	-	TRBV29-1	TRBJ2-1	TGCAGCGTTGATCGTGCCGAGGACACCATATACAATGAGCAGTTCTTC	CSVDRAEDTIYNEQFF
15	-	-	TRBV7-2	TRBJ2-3	TGTGCCAGCAGCTTAGGGCGGTCTAGCACAGATACGCAGTATTTT	CASSLGRSSTDTQYF
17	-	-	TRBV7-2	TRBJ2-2	TGTGCCAGCAGCCTCTCCTTCGGGACATTGAACACCGGGGAGCTGTTTTTT	CASSLSFGTLNTGELFF
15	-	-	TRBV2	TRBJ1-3	TGTGCCAGCAGCTATACAGGGAGCTCTGGAAACACCATATATTTT	CASSYTGSSGNTIYF
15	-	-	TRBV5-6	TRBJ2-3	TGTGCCAGCAGCTCGCCGGGACAACTTACAGATACGCAGTATTTT	CASSSPGQLTDTQYF
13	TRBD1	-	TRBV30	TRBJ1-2	TGTGCCTGGAGACGGGACAGTCCCTATGGCTACACCTTC	CAWRRDSPYGYTF
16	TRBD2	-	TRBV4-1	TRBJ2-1	TGCGCCAGCAGCCAAGGAGAGCGGGGGGGCCGCAATGAGCAGTTCTTC	CASSQGERGGRNEQFF